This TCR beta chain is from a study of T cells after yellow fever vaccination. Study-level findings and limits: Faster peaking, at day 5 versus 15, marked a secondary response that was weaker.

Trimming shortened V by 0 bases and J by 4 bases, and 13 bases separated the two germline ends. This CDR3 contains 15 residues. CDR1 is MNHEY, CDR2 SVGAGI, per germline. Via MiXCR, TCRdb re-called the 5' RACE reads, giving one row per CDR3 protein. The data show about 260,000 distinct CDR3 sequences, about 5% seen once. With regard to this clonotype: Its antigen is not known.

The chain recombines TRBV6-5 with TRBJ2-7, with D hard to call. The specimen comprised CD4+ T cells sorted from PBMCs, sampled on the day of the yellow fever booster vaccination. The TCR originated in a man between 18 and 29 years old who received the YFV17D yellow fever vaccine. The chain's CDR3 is CASSYSIHGWYEQYV. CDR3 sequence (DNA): TGTGCCAGCAGTTACTCGATACACGGATGGTACGAGCAGTACGTC.